The entry below gives a single T cell receptor beta chain sequence along with its context. Its antigen is currently unknown. The V gene's germline CDR1 is MDHEN and CDR2 SYDVKM. This CDR3 is built from 15 residues. J was trimmed by 8 bases and V by 5 bases; bases with no gene match: 10. Expressed TCRB transcripts were sequenced because the isolated RNA had all been reverse transcribed beforehand. Clones were sequenced by immunoSEQ multiplex PCR, and TCRdb holds only the in-frame ones, with some missing. Of fewer than 250,000 clones in the sample, over 8.5% were seen once. This specimen belongs to a study of beta chain features in type 1 diabetes. Study-wide findings and caveats: Overrepresentation of cells with high TCR expression could result from cDNA sequencing. Whatever favoring of shorter templates PCR might show would apply equally to patients and controls. All four CD4+ subsets of Type 1 diabetes patients contained TCRB CDR3s that were moderately but significantly shorter.

The sample was naive CD4+ T cells from blood. This TCR was recovered from a woman between 18 and 29 years old in good health. The chain uses TRBV28 and TRBJ1-4; 8 nucleotides agree with TRBD1. The CDR3 DNA reads as TGTGCCAGCAGTGCACGACAGGGGTCATCCGAAAAACTGTTTTTT. This codes for CASSARQGSSEKLFF. Together with reference TRBV28 and TRBJ1-4, the CDR3 gives the full variable domain: DVKVTQSSRYLVKRTGEKVFLECVQDMDHENMFWYRQDPGLGLRLIYFSYDVKMKEKGDIPEGYSVSREKKERFSLILESASTNQTSMYLCASSARQGSSEKLFFGSGTQLSVL.